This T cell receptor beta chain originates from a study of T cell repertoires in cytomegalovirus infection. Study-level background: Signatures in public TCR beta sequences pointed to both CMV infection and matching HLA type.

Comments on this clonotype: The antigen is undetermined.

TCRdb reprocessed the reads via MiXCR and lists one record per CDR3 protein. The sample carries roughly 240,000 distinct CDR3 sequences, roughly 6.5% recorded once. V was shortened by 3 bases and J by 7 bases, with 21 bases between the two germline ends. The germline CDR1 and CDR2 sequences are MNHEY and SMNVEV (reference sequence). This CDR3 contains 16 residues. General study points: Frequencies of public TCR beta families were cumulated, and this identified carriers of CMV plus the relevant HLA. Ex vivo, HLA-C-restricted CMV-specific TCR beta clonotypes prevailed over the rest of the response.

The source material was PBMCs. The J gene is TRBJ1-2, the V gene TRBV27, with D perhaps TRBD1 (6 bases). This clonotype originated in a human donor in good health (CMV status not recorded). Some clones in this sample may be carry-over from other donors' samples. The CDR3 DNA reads TGTGCCAGCAGTTTTATGGCGGGGGCGCTTCACTCTGGCTACACCTTC. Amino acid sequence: CASSFMAGALHSGYTF.